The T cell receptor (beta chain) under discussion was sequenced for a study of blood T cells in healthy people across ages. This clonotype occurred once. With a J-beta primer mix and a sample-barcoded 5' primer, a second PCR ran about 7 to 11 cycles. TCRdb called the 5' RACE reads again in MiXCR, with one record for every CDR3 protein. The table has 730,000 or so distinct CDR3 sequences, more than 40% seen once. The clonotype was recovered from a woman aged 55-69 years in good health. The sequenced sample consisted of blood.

The CDR3 coding sequence is TGCAGCGTTCAACAGGACAGGGCCCTTCCTAACTATGGCTACACCTTC. It encodes CSVQQDRALPNYGYTF. The rearrangement uses TRBV29-1 and TRBJ1-2; the match to TRBD1 covers 8 bases. There are 16 residues in the CDR3. In germline, CDR1 is SQVTM, CDR2 ANQGSEA. Losses at the gene ends were 5 bases for V and 0 bases for J; bases not matched to a gene: 11.